The rows below give T cell receptor beta chains drawn from one sample of a study of blood T cell repertoires in COVID-19. Measured with immunoSEQ multiplex PCR; TCRdb has only the in-frame clones, and not every one. Counted here are about 42,000 clones, about 90% occurring once; the ten biggest clones make up 2.5% to 3%. What was sequenced was peripheral blood. These receptors originate from a middle-aged man with active COVID-19. The CDR3 runs from the conserved cysteine through the conserved F or W. Fields, in order: V gene, D gene, clone size, J gene, CDR3 DNA, CDR3 protein. D genes are given only for firm matches. Clone sizes are given selectively: once, few, many, or a class where the clone is expanded.

>TRBV10-2|.|.|TRBJ2-5
TGCGCCAGCAGTCAGGGTGCGGAGACCCAGTACTTC
CASSQGAETQYF
>TRBV7-9|TRBD1|once|TRBJ1-2
TGTGCCAGCAGCCCGTCGGACAGGCCCTATGGCTACACCTTC
CASSPSDRPYGYTF
>TRBV4-1|.|few|TRBJ2-1
TGCGCCAGCAGCCGACTAACGGCCTACAATGAGCAGTTCTTC
CASSRLTAYNEQFF
>TRBV15|.|.|TRBJ2-3
TGTGCCACCAGCAGTAGAAGGACAGCCAGCACAGATACGCAGTATTTT
CATSSRRTASTDTQYF
>TRBV11-3|.|.|TRBJ1-3
TGTGCCAGCAGCTTAGTATCGGACGGGAGCTCTGGAAACACCATATATTTT
CASSLVSDGSSGNTIYF
>TRBV6-5|TRBD1|.|TRBJ1-3
TGTGCCAGCAGTTCCTCCCGGGACAGGGGCTACACCATATATTTT
CASSSSRDRGYTIYF
>TRBV5-1|TRBD1|.|TRBJ1-3
TGCGCCAGCAGCGGCGGGACAGCTGGAAACACCATATATTTT
CASSGGTAGNTIYF
>TRBV27|TRBD2|.|TRBJ2-7
TGTGCCAGCAATCAAGCGGGGAGATCCTACGAGCAGTACTTC
CASNQAGRSYEQYF
>TRBV28|.|.|TRBJ1-2
TGTGCCAGCAGTTTTTACCGGGAAGGCTACACCTTC
CASSFYREGYTF
>TRBV19|.|.|TRBJ2-1
TGTGCCAGTACCCGTGGGGGGAATGAGCAGTTCTTC
CASTRGGNEQFF
>TRBV18|.|.|TRBJ2-7
TGTGCCAGCTCACCAAACGGGGATCTACAGTACTTC
CASSPNGDLQYF
>TRBV28|TRBD1|.|TRBJ2-1
TGTGCCGCCTCCGGGACAGGGGGCCCAAGACGGTTCTTC
CAASGTGGPRRFF
>TRBV28|TRBD2|.|TRBJ2-5
TGTGCCAGCAGTTTCCCCCTGTGGCGGGGGGCCCAAGAGACCCAGTACTTC
CASSFPLWRGAQETQYF
>TRBV18|.|.|TRBJ2-1
TGTGCCAGCTCACCCGTGAATGAGCAGTTCTTC
CASSPVNEQFF
>TRBV30|TRBD1|.|TRBJ1-2
TGTGCCTACCCGGACAGGGCGTCTAACTATGGCTACACCTTC
CAYPDRASNYGYTF
>TRBV7-3|.|.|TRBJ2-2
TGTGCCAGCAGCTTAAGGCAGGGCGTCGAAGGCACCGGGGAGCTGTTTTTT
CASSLRQGVEGTGELFF
>TRBV6-5|TRBD2|.|TRBJ2-1
TGTGCCAGCAGTCCTTCAGCGGGGGGGCAAAATGAGCAGTTCTTC
CASSPSAGGQNEQFF
>TRBV5-1|TRBD1|.|TRBJ1-5
TGCGCCAGCAGCTTGTCAGGGGGGAGGAATCAGCCCCAGCATTTT
CASSLSGGRNQPQHF
>TRBV9|TRBD1|once|TRBJ2-3
TGTGCCAGCAGCGCCACACCGGGACAGAGCACAGATACGCAGTATTTT
CASSATPGQSTDTQYF
>TRBV27|TRBD1|.|TRBJ1-6
TGTGCCAGCAGTCCCCGACAGGGGTCTGGTAATTCACCCCTCCACTTT
CASSPRQGSGNSPLHF
>TRBV5-1|TRBD2|.|TRBJ2-1
TGCGCCAGCAGCTGGAAAAGCGGGGGGGCCAATGAGCAGTTCTTC
CASSWKSGGANEQFF
>TRBV11-3|.|.|TRBJ2-7
TGTGCCAGCAGCCCCCCAACAGCCCCATACGAGCAGTACTTC
CASSPPTAPYEQYF
>TRBV18|.|.|TRBJ2-2
TGTGCCAGCTCACCGGAGGGACAGCGAAACACCGGGGAGCTGTTTTTT
CASSPEGQRNTGELFF
>TRBV27|.|.|TRBJ1-5
TGTGCCAGCAGTTTACGGCCGGGGAATCAGCCCCAGCATTTT
CASSLRPGNQPQHF
>TRBV6-5|.|.|TRBJ1-4
TGTGCCAGCAGTCGAAGGGGGGGGTACGAGCCCTATCGATTTTTT
CASSRRGGYEPYRFF
>TRBV19|TRBD1|.|TRBJ1-2
TGTGCCAGTAGTGGAACCGGGACAGGGGATTTTTATGGCTACACCTTC
CASSGTGTGDFYGYTF
>TRBV29-1|.|.|TRBJ2-3
TGCAGCGTTGAACAGTCTTCGGATACGCAGTATTTT
CSVEQSSDTQYF
>TRBV2|.|.|TRBJ2-1
TGTGCCAGCAGCGCGGACAGAGACAATGAGCAGTTCTTC
CASSADRDNEQFF
>TRBV19|TRBD1|once|TRBJ1-1
TGTGCCAGTAGATTCCAGGGGGTGAACACTGAAGCTTTCTTT
CASRFQGVNTEAFF
>TRBV7-8|TRBD1|.|TRBJ1-2
TGTGCCAGCAGCCCCGGACAGGGAAACAACTATGGCTACACCTTC
CASSPGQGNNYGYTF
>TRBV19|.|once|TRBJ2-2
TGTGCCAGTAGTGCCACAGGGATCGGGGAGCTGTTTTTT
CASSATGIGELFF
>TRBV6-4|TRBD2|.|TRBJ2-3
TGTGCCAGCAGTAAAGGACTAGCGGGCACAGATACGCAGTATTTT
CASSKGLAGTDTQYF
>TRBV18|TRBD1|.|TRBJ1-3
TGTGCCAGCTCACGCACCCGGGACAGTCCTGGAAACACCATATATTTT
CASSRTRDSPGNTIYF
>TRBV5-5|.|.|TRBJ1-2
TGTGCCAGCAGCTTGGATCGGGGCAGGGGCTTCCCTAACTATGGCTACACCTTC
CASSLDRGRGFPNYGYTF